Listed below are T cell receptor beta chains from one sample, sequenced in a study of long-term antiretroviral therapy in people with HIV. Generated by immunoSEQ multiplex PCR, the TCRdb table keeps only in-frame clones and is missing some. The table lists tens of thousands of clones, approximately 80% of them singletons. The sequences come from unsorted PBMCs, collected 0.5 years after starting antiretroviral therapy. The receptors shown here come from a man aged 18 to 30 with HIV. CDR3s leave out the opening cysteine and the closing phenylalanine or tryptophan. Fields, in order: CDR3 length, J gene, V gene, CDR3 protein.

cdr3_length: 12
j_call: TRBJ2-7
v_call: TRBV6-5
cdr3_aa: ASSPGTFTYEQY

cdr3_length: 12
j_call: TRBJ1-5
v_call: TRBV5-1
cdr3_aa: ASSPDTLDQPQH

cdr3_length: 11
j_call: TRBJ2-7
v_call: TRBV5-6
cdr3_aa: ASSWQGSHEQY

cdr3_length: 11
j_call: TRBJ2-7
v_call: TRBV29-1
cdr3_aa: SVEGYGRGEQY

cdr3_length: 13
j_call: TRBJ2-5
v_call: TRBV5-5
cdr3_aa: ASSSLAGGGETQY

cdr3_length: 14
j_call: TRBJ2-1
v_call: TRBV19
cdr3_aa: ASSGMGTSGTNEQF

cdr3_length: 12
j_call: TRBJ1-4
v_call: TRBV4-3
cdr3_aa: ASSQTGEGEKLF

cdr3_length: 12
j_call: TRBJ2-7
v_call: TRBV15
cdr3_aa: ATSRDLGPYEQY

cdr3_length: 13
j_call: TRBJ2-2
v_call: TRBV29-1
cdr3_aa: SVEGHRSNTGELF

cdr3_length: 9
j_call: TRBJ2-7
v_call: TRBV6-5
cdr3_aa: ASGQSYEQY

cdr3_length: 11
j_call: TRBJ2-1
v_call: TRBV10-3
cdr3_aa: AISDKGLGEQF

cdr3_length: 12
j_call: TRBJ2-7
v_call: TRBV19
cdr3_aa: ASSIGTGSYEQY

cdr3_length: 11
j_call: TRBJ1-5
v_call: TRBV19
cdr3_aa: ASSIGGGQPQH

cdr3_length: 10
j_call: TRBJ2-4
v_call: TRBV2
cdr3_aa: ASSEWKNIQY

cdr3_length: 12
j_call: TRBJ1-3
v_call: TRBV27
cdr3_aa: ASRQGYSGNTIY

cdr3_length: 10
j_call: TRBJ2-2
v_call: TRBV5-1
cdr3_aa: ASSYNTGELF

cdr3_length: 14
j_call: TRBJ2-5
v_call: TRBV4-3
cdr3_aa: ASSLQTGSSGETQY

cdr3_length: 12
j_call: TRBJ1-2
v_call: TRBV28
cdr3_aa: ASSLSLGNYGYT

cdr3_length: 13
j_call: TRBJ2-7
v_call: TRBV4-3
cdr3_aa: ASSQDYNSDYEQY

cdr3_length: 13
j_call: TRBJ2-5
v_call: TRBV4-1
cdr3_aa: ASSRAGLAQETQY

cdr3_length: 11
j_call: TRBJ2-2
v_call: TRBV11-2
cdr3_aa: ASSLYRDRELF

cdr3_length: 15
j_call: TRBJ2-1
v_call: TRBV7-3
cdr3_aa: ASSLRSPTLSYNEQF

cdr3_length: 13
j_call: TRBJ1-2
v_call: TRBV7-2
cdr3_aa: ASSLVRDRGSGYT

cdr3_length: 12
j_call: TRBJ2-7
v_call: TRBV25-1
cdr3_aa: ASSHGTQVYEQY

cdr3_length: 14
j_call: TRBJ1-4
v_call: TRBV27
cdr3_aa: ASSLLFGFVNEKLF

cdr3_length: 10
j_call: TRBJ2-3
v_call: TRBV6-5
cdr3_aa: ASSAGGDTQY

cdr3_length: 11
j_call: TRBJ2-7
v_call: TRBV10-1
cdr3_aa: ASSTTGSYEQY

cdr3_length: 13
j_call: TRBJ1-1
v_call: TRBV5-1
cdr3_aa: ASSSEGRGYTEAF

cdr3_length: 13
j_call: TRBJ2-1
v_call: TRBV19
cdr3_aa: ASSIAETGYNEQF

cdr3_length: 12
j_call: TRBJ1-6
v_call: TRBV5-6
cdr3_aa: ASSLDSYNSPLH

cdr3_length: 16
j_call: TRBJ1-5
v_call: TRBV7-8
cdr3_aa: ASSSWDSAQGFNQPQH

cdr3_length: 13
j_call: TRBJ2-1
v_call: TRBV6-6
cdr3_aa: ASQGLAEIYNEQF

cdr3_length: 14
j_call: TRBJ1-1
v_call: TRBV4-1
cdr3_aa: ASSQEGTGINTEAF

cdr3_length: 13
j_call: TRBJ1-4
v_call: TRBV27
cdr3_aa: ASSAIGGANEKLF

cdr3_length: 12
j_call: TRBJ1-4
v_call: TRBV10-3
cdr3_aa: AISADRTNEKLF

cdr3_length: 13
j_call: TRBJ2-1
v_call: TRBV18
cdr3_aa: ASSPAGTGGNEQF

cdr3_length: 10
j_call: TRBJ2-1
v_call: TRBV6-1
cdr3_aa: ASTRVYNEQF

cdr3_length: 13
j_call: TRBJ1-4
v_call: TRBV29-1
cdr3_aa: SVRTGGTTNEKLF

cdr3_length: 14
j_call: TRBJ1-2
v_call: TRBV25-1
cdr3_aa: ATSGGREFINYGYT

cdr3_length: 20
j_call: TRBJ2-5
v_call: TRBV4-2
cdr3_aa: ASSQGAGTAKAGAGRQETQY

cdr3_length: 14
j_call: TRBJ1-4
v_call: TRBV4-3
cdr3_aa: ASSPARQVQGEKLF

cdr3_length: 12
j_call: TRBJ1-2
v_call: TRBV27
cdr3_aa: ASSALDGNYGYT

cdr3_length: 6
j_call: TRBJ1-1
v_call: TRBV10-1
cdr3_aa: AILGAF

cdr3_length: 11
j_call: TRBJ1-2
v_call: TRBV29-1
cdr3_aa: SAVGQGTYGYT

cdr3_length: 15
j_call: TRBJ2-1
v_call: TRBV18
cdr3_aa: ASSPHNIVNSYNEQF

cdr3_length: 13
j_call: TRBJ2-3
v_call: TRBV5-4
cdr3_aa: ASSLPGLITDTQY

cdr3_length: 13
j_call: TRBJ2-5
v_call: TRBV5-1
cdr3_aa: ASSRGQGKKETQY

cdr3_length: 13
j_call: TRBJ1-5
v_call: TRBV6-6
cdr3_aa: AISSDRGTGQPQH

cdr3_length: 12
j_call: TRBJ1-6
v_call: TRBV5-1
cdr3_aa: ASSSQGGGSPLH

cdr3_length: 12
j_call: TRBJ2-7
v_call: TRBV7-2
cdr3_aa: ASSLDRISYEQY

cdr3_length: 11
j_call: TRBJ2-4
v_call: TRBV7-2
cdr3_aa: ASSPGGKNIQY

cdr3_length: 13
j_call: TRBJ2-3
v_call: TRBV27
cdr3_aa: ASSLSGGVTDTQY

cdr3_length: 14
j_call: TRBJ2-7
v_call: TRBV19
cdr3_aa: ASRPGLGSPSYEQY